This is a list of T cell receptor beta chains from one sample in a study of T cells expressing NK-cell markers. TCRdb re-called the 5' RACE reads and gives one entry per CDR3 protein, without DNA. The table lists a few hundred thousand distinct CDR3 sequences, with roughly 5.2% in the top ten. Sequenced material: blood T cells: a sorted CD56 or NKG2C T cell subset, CD4+ or CD8+ T cells, or bulk PBMC T cells (not recorded which). These TCRs come from a man aged 18-70 years in good health. Both conserved end residues are part of each CDR3. Each record gives: V gene, J gene, CDR3 protein.

>TRBV7-9|TRBJ1-2
CASSLDSYGYTF
>TRBV27|TRBJ2-5
CASRGLAGGSRETQYF
>TRBV5-5|TRBJ2-7
CASSRPGADTYEQYF
>TRBV7-8|TRBJ1-1
CASSSQGGVTEAFF
>TRBV7-8|TRBJ1-6
CASSLWLDTEGSPLHF
>TRBV6-1|TRBJ2-1
CASGGKGLDNEQFF
>TRBV20-1|TRBJ2-1
CSARDPSISSYNEQFF
>TRBV7-7|TRBJ2-5
CASSPLGDKQETQYF
>TRBV12-3/TRBV12-4|TRBJ2-5
CASKTTGQQETQYF
>TRBV7-6|TRBJ2-1
CASSLEPGTGSYNEQFF
>TRBV5-1|TRBJ2-3
CASSRPAGERGDTQYF
>TRBV10-3|TRBJ1-2
CAISALEGNYGYTF
>TRBV19|TRBJ1-2
CASSTRGRGIYGYTF
>TRBV12-3/TRBV12-4|TRBJ2-1
CASSLTTGGVSSYNEQFF
>TRBV6-5|TRBJ2-7
CASSSSGVSPTYEQYF
>TRBV5-4|TRBJ2-1
CASSVKQGAGGNEQFF
>TRBV7-2|TRBJ2-1
CASSLGGYGQFF
>TRBV5-1|TRBJ1-2
CASSLQESLGGYTF
>TRBV11-2|TRBJ2-5
CASSFAGFQETQYF
>TRBV21-1|TRBJ1-6
CAKNRDRDNSPLHF
>TRBV15|TRBJ2-4
CATSRALWDRGAKNIQYF
>TRBV4-1|TRBJ2-1
CASSLSPGLAGREQFF
>TRBV12-3/TRBV12-4|TRBJ2-5
CASRFTASGMETQYF
>TRBV7-8|TRBJ2-2
CASNQGQGGTGELFF
>TRBV2|TRBJ1-1
CASSELGGQNTEAFF
>TRBV3-1|TRBJ2-7
CASSRGTAYEQYF
>TRBV28|TRBJ1-5
CASSLPGGSYQPQHF
>TRBV12-3/TRBV12-4|TRBJ2-5
CASSLVVPPGQGARETQYF
>TRBV12-3/TRBV12-4|TRBJ1-5
CASSEEYSNQPQHF
>TRBV4-1|TRBJ2-1
CASSQERMSSYNEQFF
>TRBV2|TRBJ1-5
CASSALVQVQPQHF
>TRBV6-5|TRBJ2-2
CASSYDRDRGRRLFF
>TRBV7-8|TRBJ1-1
CASSQGGNLNTEAFF
>TRBV4-2|TRBJ1-5
CASSYRPVTGNQPQHF
>TRBV24-1|TRBJ2-5
CATSDSAGFGGTQYF
>TRBV7-8|TRBJ2-7
CASSPWDRTYEQYF
>TRBV5-6|TRBJ1-5
CASSSRQGNQPQHF
>TRBV12-3/TRBV12-4|TRBJ2-2
CASSLKGLAWDSGELFF
>TRBV12-3/TRBV12-4|TRBJ2-7
CASSLGVQRTYEQYF
>TRBV7-9|TRBJ2-3
CASSEAGATDTQYF
>TRBV6-2/TRBV6-3|TRBJ1-1
CASSSLGQQNTEAFF
>TRBV25-1|TRBJ1-2
CASSRGISANYGYTF
>TRBV18|TRBJ1-6
CASSPAGTGLSPLHF
>TRBV4-2|TRBJ2-5
CASSQVVSGGAETQYF
>TRBV7-9|TRBJ1-2
CASSTGQNYGYTF
>TRBV5-5|TRBJ1-1
CASSPRTGAMNTEAFF
>TRBV6-5|TRBJ1-2
CASSYSGQGYGYTF
>TRBV5-1|TRBJ2-5
CASRPGTSGGLETQYF
>TRBV18|TRBJ1-3
CASSRDRVDGNTIYF
>TRBV7-6|TRBJ2-7
CASSPAGGLGTYEQYF